One T cell receptor beta chain is described in this entry. Antigen unknown. Sorted subsets were amplified in replicate PCRs using 200 ng DNA, roughly 30,000 T cell genomes. Profiling relied on immunoSEQ multiplex PCR, and the TCRdb table lists in-frame clones only, not all of them. The data contain 740,000 or so clones, around 73% of them singletons. CD45RA-negative memory and CD45RA+ naive subsets were split from the CD4+ cells. This sample stems from a study of shared clonotypes between healthy human individuals. On the study more broadly: Plates per donor: three CD4 naive, three CD4 memory, two CD8 naive, one CD8 memory.

Study outcomes and limitations: For naive CD4 cells, around 5.1% of clonotypes were shared across a few donors.

The sequence came from a woman in her thirties in good health. The sequenced sample was memory CD4+ T cells sorted from blood. Subset noted: CD45RA-negative fraction.

The CDR3 protein is CASGLGQAEAFF. CDR3 DNA: TGTGCTAGTGGTTTGGGGCAGGCTGAAGCTTTCTTT. This chain uses TRBV12-5 with TRBJ1-1; D remains ambiguous. CDR3 length equals 12 residues. Germline lookup yields CDR1 LGHNT and CDR2 FRNRAP. The ends were cut back, 1 base at V and 6 bases at J, with 6 bases in the middle.